Each of the 17 T cell receptor beta chains below was sequenced from the same sample in a study of blood T cell repertoires in COVID-19. Some clones are missing from TCRdb's copy, which holds only in-frame ones; the method was immunoSEQ multiplex PCR. The sample gives about 180,000 clones, approximately 80% of which show up once; around 7% is in the top ten. The sample taken for sequencing was peripheral blood. The receptors originated from a human donor in a cohort sampled during active COVID-19.

This chain links TRBV6-5 with TRBJ1-1; 10 nucleotides match TRBD1. CDR3 length: 16 residues. Looked up from germline, CDR1 is MNHEY and CDR2 is SVGAGI. The trim removed 2 bases at V and 0 bases at J, leaving 3 bases unmatched. CDR3 bases: TGTGCCAGCAGTTACGGAGGACAGGGGGTGAACACTGAAGCTTTCTTT. Amino acid sequence: CASSYGGQGVNTEAFF.

V gene TRBV7-6 combines with J gene TRBJ2-3, with a tentative D call TRBD2 (6 bases). CDR1 SGHVS and CDR2 FNYEAQ come from the germline V gene. Trimming shortened V by 1 base and J by 7 bases, and 21 bases separated the two germline ends. The CDR3 has 17 residues. CDR3 nucleotides: TGTGCCAGCAGCTTAGTCGGGGGACCCATCGGGGTGAATACGCAGTATTTT. Translation gives CASSLVGGPIGVNTQYF.

This clone was counted only a few times. Other DNA sequences of this sample code for an identical CDR3. This rearrangement joins TRBV19 to TRBJ1-1, with D unclear. This CDR3 spans 13 amino acids. Germline-derived CDR1 and CDR2 are LNHDA and SQIVND (reference sequence). V was shortened by 3 bases and J by 0 bases, with 5 bases between the two germline ends. The CDR3 DNA reads as TGTGCCAGTAGTATCTCGGTGAACACTGAAGCTTTCTTT. The encoded protein is CASSISVNTEAFF.

In this sample, this clone turned up once. This chain joins TRBV13 and TRBJ2-7; the D gene is possibly TRBD2 (6 bases). Trimming removed 6 bases at V and 2 bases at J, with 14 bases between. The CDR3 has 14 residues. CDR1 PRHDT and CDR2 FYEKMQ come from the germline V gene (reference sequence). The DNA of the CDR3 is TGTGCCAGCAGACGGGGGACCGTCACCTACGAGCAGTACTTC. It encodes CASRRGTVTYEQYF.

The rearrangement joins TRBV5-1 to TRBJ2-2; 8 bases align to TRBD2. V shed 1 base, J shed 3 bases, and the junction held 2 bases outside the gene matches. The CDR3 totals 15 residues. In germline, CDR1 is SGHRS, CDR2 YFSETQ. CDR3 region: CASSLSSGYTGELFF. In DNA form, the CDR3 reads TGCGCCAGCAGCTTGTCTAGCGGGTACACCGGGGAGCTGTTTTTT.

This chain's CDR3 is CASSHRGLSSYNEQFF. CDR3 DNA sequence: TGTGCCAGCAGCCACAGGGGGCTCTCTAGCTACAATGAGCAGTTCTTC. The rearrangement uses TRBV27 and TRBJ2-1; 9 bases line up with TRBD1. This CDR3 region has 16 residues. V lost 6 bases and J lost 3; bases outside the gene matches: 9. Germline CDR1 reads MNHEY; CDR2 reads SMNVEV (reference sequence).

The chain is built from TRBV9 and TRBJ1-4, with 7 bases identical to TRBD1. CDR1 is SGDLS and CDR2 is YYNGEE in the germline V gene. Trimming took 2 bases from V and 4 from J; bases not matched to a gene: 8. The CDR3 runs to 16 residues. CDR3 sequence (DNA): TGTGCCAGCAGCGTCAGCAGGGGACAGTTTAATGAAAAACTGTTTTTT. Amino acid sequence: CASSVSRGQFNEKLFF. Combining the CDR3 with reference TRBV9 and TRBJ1-4 gives the whole variable domain DSGVTQTPKHLITATGQRVTLRCSPRSGDLSVYWYQQSLDQGLQFLIQYYNGEERAKGNILERFSAQQFPDLHSELNLSSLELGDSALYFCASSVSRGQFNEKLFFGSGTQLSVL.

This chain joins TRBV6-5 and TRBJ1-3; the D gene is possibly TRBD1 (5 bases). V gave up 0 bases and J gave up 7 bases, with 16 bases separating them. Germline V CDR1 and CDR2: MNHEY, SVGAGI. The CDR3 is 16 residues long. CDR3 in amino acids: CASSYSLQGVRNTIYF. CDR3 nucleotides: TGTGCCAGCAGTTACTCGTTGCAGGGTGTTCGGAACACCATATATTTT.

This chain uses TRBV19 with TRBJ1-4; D may be TRBD1 (6 bases). The CDR3 spans 16 residues. Germline V gives CDR1 LNHDA, CDR2 SQIVND (reference sequence). V lost 4 bases, J lost 0 bases, and 12 bases lay in between. CDR3 nucleotides: TGTGCCAGTAGTAGGGGGGGGCTTGCAACTAATGAAAAACTGTTTTTT. Translating gives CASSRGGLATNEKLFF.

This chain links TRBV6-5 with TRBJ2-1; the D is unclear. This CDR3 contains 15 residues. Germline-derived CDR1 and CDR2 are MNHEY and SVGAGI. V was pared by 0 bases and J by 1 base, with 7 bases between. The CDR3 protein is CASSYSAGSYNEQFF. CDR3 coding DNA: TGTGCCAGCAGTTACTCGGCAGGATCCTACAATGAGCAGTTCTTC.

This chain joins TRBV6-6 and TRBJ1-2; D gene uncertain. The CDR3 runs to 16 residues. The V and J ends lost 8 bases and 0 bases respectively, with 19 bases between them. Germline CDR1 and CDR2: MNHNY and SVGAGI (reference sequence). DNA of the CDR3: TGTGCCAGCGAACAGCCATCCGAGGGTACTAACTATGGCTACACCTTC. Its translation is CASEQPSEGTNYGYTF.

This clone has more than one count but fewer than ten. This chain links TRBV5-5 with TRBJ1-5; 8 nucleotides agree with TRBD1. The CDR3 is 13 amino acids. CDR1 and CDR2 from the germline V gene are SGHKS and YYEKEE (reference sequence). J was trimmed by 6 bases and V by 4 bases; bases with no gene match: 3. This chain's CDR3 is CASSPTGAQPQHF. In DNA, the CDR3 is TGTGCCAGCAGCCCGACAGGGGCTCAGCCCCAGCATTTT.

The chain employs TRBV5-6 and TRBJ1-2; D is unclear. V lost 2 bases and J lost 5, with 16 bases in between. CDR1 and CDR2 from the germline V gene are SGHDT and YYEEEE. The CDR3 is 15 amino acids. The CDR3: CASSFGRGSVYGYTF. In nucleotides, the CDR3 is TGTGCCAGCAGCTTCGGACGGGGTTCCGTTTATGGCTACACCTTC.

J is TRBJ1-1 and V is TRBV25-1; D perhaps matches TRBD1 (5 bases). Germline V lookup: CDR1 MGHDK, CDR2 SYGVNS. The V end was cut by 5 bases, the J end by 5 bases, with 21 bases between. This CDR3 spans 16 amino acids. The CDR3 loop reads CASSRGAEGRSTEAFF. The DNA for the CDR3 is TGTGCCAGCAGTAGGGGCGCGGAAGGACGAAGTACTGAAGCTTTCTTT.

This clone has just one count. The CDR3, as DNA: TGTGCCAGCATGGGCAGCCCCGGCGAGCAGTACTTC. Amino acid sequence: CASMGSPGEQYF. V and J are TRBV25-1 and TRBJ2-7; D not resolved. CDR1 and CDR2 (germline): MGHDK, SYGVNS. The ends were cut back, 7 bases at V and 6 bases at J, with 13 bases in the middle. The CDR3 is 12 amino acids.

The chain has TRBV5-1 and TRBJ1-5, with no clear D. The CDR3 runs to 14 residues. Looked up from germline, CDR1 is SGHRS and CDR2 is YFSETQ. Trimming took 1 base from V and 3 from J, leaving 8 bases between them. CDR3: CASSLSGDNQPQHF. The DNA for the CDR3 is TGCGCCAGCAGCTTGAGCGGGGACAATCAGCCCCAGCATTTT.

CDR3 residues: CASRNVQRGTPYEQYF. The CDR3 coding sequence is TGTGCAAGTCGCAACGTCCAGCGGGGTACTCCCTACGAGCAGTACTTC. The chain carries TRBV12-2 and TRBJ2-7; the D call in the table, TRBD2, was not verified against the DNA. TRBV12-2 is shown as a pseudogene. The CDR3 is made up of 16 amino acids.